The rows below give T cell receptor beta chains drawn from one sample of a study of blood T cell repertoires in COVID-19. Generated by immunoSEQ multiplex PCR, the TCRdb table keeps only in-frame clones and is missing some. The data contain about 260,000 clones, roughly 90% of them seen just once; the ten biggest clones take up around 11%. The specimen was peripheral blood. The receptor set was obtained from a woman aged 25-40 years with COVID-19, enrolled during active disease. The CDR3 runs from the conserved cysteine through the conserved F or W. Each record gives: clone size, J gene, D gene, V gene, CDR3 DNA, CDR3 protein. D genes are given only for firm matches. Only some rows state a clone size, as once, few, many or a class for expanded clones.

size: NA
J: TRBJ1-1
D: NA
V: TRBV2
DNA: TGTGCCAGCAGGGAAGGTACGGGGAACACTGAAGCTTTCTTT
CDR3: CASREGTGNTEAFF

size: once
J: TRBJ1-2
D: NA
V: TRBV7-9
DNA: TGTGCCAGCAGCTCACAAGACTATGGCTACACCTTC
CDR3: CASSSQDYGYTF

size: NA
J: TRBJ2-4
D: NA
V: TRBV18
DNA: TGTGCCAGCTCACCACCCTCACAGGGCGGAAACATTCAGTACTTC
CDR3: CASSPPSQGGNIQYF

size: NA
J: TRBJ1-5
D: TRBD1
V: TRBV19
DNA: TGTGCCAGCCTCCCGACAGGGTCCCCCTATCAGCCCCAGCATTTT
CDR3: CASLPTGSPYQPQHF

size: NA
J: TRBJ2-7
D: TRBD1
V: TRBV27
DNA: TGTGCCACTTCAGACAGGGGTATTCCCTACGAGCAGTACTTC
CDR3: CATSDRGIPYEQYF

size: NA
J: TRBJ2-3
D: TRBD1
V: TRBV11-3
DNA: TGTGCCAGCAGCGTCAGGGGGAAGGATACGCAGTATTTT
CDR3: CASSVRGKDTQYF

size: once
J: TRBJ1-1
D: NA
V: TRBV7-2
DNA: TGTGCCAGCAGCTTCGATCAGGGAGGTGAAGCTTTCTTT
CDR3: CASSFDQGGEAFF

size: NA
J: TRBJ2-2
D: TRBD1
V: TRBV5-4
DNA: TGTGCCAGCAGCTCTCCCCGGGACAGGGGCGTCACCGGGGAGCTGTTTTTT
CDR3: CASSSPRDRGVTGELFF

size: few
J: TRBJ2-2
D: NA
V: TRBV6-5
DNA: TGTGCCAGCAGACTTCAGGATTCCACCGGGGAGCTGTTTTTT
CDR3: CASRLQDSTGELFF

size: NA
J: TRBJ1-1
D: NA
V: TRBV5-6
DNA: TGTGCCAGCGGGGACATGAACACTGAAGCTTTCTTT
CDR3: CASGDMNTEAFF

size: NA
J: TRBJ1-3
D: TRBD1
V: TRBV28
DNA: TGTGCCAGCAGTTTAGGGACAGCTAACTCTGGAAACACCATATATTTT
CDR3: CASSLGTANSGNTIYF

size: NA
J: TRBJ2-3
D: NA
V: TRBV15
DNA: TGTGCCACCAGCAGGGCCCGATTTAGCACAGATACGCAGTATTTT
CDR3: CATSRARFSTDTQYF

size: NA
J: TRBJ1-3
D: NA
V: TRBV3-1/TRBV3-2
DNA: TGTGCCAGCAGCCAAAACAGGGACGGTGGAAACACCATATATTTT
CDR3: CASSQNRDGGNTIYF

size: NA
J: TRBJ2-5
D: TRBD2
V: TRBV2
DNA: TGTGCCAGCAGACAACGTCCTAGCGGGCAAGAGACCCAGTACTTC
CDR3: CASRQRPSGQETQYF

size: few
J: TRBJ2-2
D: NA
V: TRBV20-1
DNA: TGCAGTGCCCAGAAGACCGGGGAGCTGTTTTTT
CDR3: CSAQKTGELFF

size: NA
J: TRBJ1-1
D: NA
V: TRBV9
DNA: TGTGCCAGCAGCGTAGGAGGGGGTGGGGCTGAAGCTTTCTTT
CDR3: CASSVGGGGAEAFF

size: once
J: TRBJ2-7
D: NA
V: TRBV3-1/TRBV3-2
DNA: TGTGCCAGCAGCCGGTCTAGTCAGGGCGCGAGCTCCTACGAGCAGTACTTC
CDR3: CASSRSSQGASSYEQYF

size: NA
J: TRBJ1-4
D: NA
V: TRBV27
DNA: TGTGCCAGCAGGCCCACGGGTGCAACTAATGAAAAACTGTTTTTT
CDR3: CASRPTGATNEKLFF

size: NA
J: TRBJ1-2
D: NA
V: TRBV4-2
DNA: TGTGCCAGCAGCCAAGTGATAGTTTCAGGGGTTCTACGGGGCTACACCTTC
CDR3: CASSQVIVSGVLRGYTF

size: NA
J: TRBJ1-1
D: NA
V: TRBV13
DNA: TGTGCCAGCAGCCTACCATATGGGCAGGGTTCGACTGAAGCTTTCTTT
CDR3: CASSLPYGQGSTEAFF

size: NA
J: TRBJ1-1
D: NA
V: TRBV3-1/TRBV3-2
DNA: TGTGCCAGCAGCCAAAATCGACAGCTCGAAGCTTTCTTT
CDR3: CASSQNRQLEAFF

size: once
J: TRBJ2-5
D: NA
V: TRBV5-1
DNA: TGCGCCAGCAGCCTGGGTGGGGCCGGGACCCAGTACTTC
CDR3: CASSLGGAGTQYF

size: NA
J: TRBJ1-5
D: TRBD1
V: TRBV12-3/TRBV12-4
DNA: TGTGCCAGCAGCCGGACAGGGGGTCAGCCCCAGCATTTT
CDR3: CASSRTGGQPQHF